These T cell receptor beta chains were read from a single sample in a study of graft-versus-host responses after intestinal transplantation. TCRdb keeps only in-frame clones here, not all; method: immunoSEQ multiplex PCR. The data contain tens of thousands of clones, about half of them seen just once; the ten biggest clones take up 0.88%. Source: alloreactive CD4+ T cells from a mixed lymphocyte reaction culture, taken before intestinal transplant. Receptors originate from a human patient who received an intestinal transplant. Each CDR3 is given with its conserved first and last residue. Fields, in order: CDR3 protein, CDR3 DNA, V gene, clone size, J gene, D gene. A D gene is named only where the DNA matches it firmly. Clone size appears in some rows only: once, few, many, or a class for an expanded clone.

CDR3: CASSTTSVSTDTQYF
DNA: TGTGCCAGCAGCACGACTAGCGTTAGCACAGATACGCAGTATTTT
V: TRBV9
size: -
J: TRBJ2-3
D: TRBD2

CDR3: CASSYSGPTEAFF
DNA: TGTGCCAGCAGTTACTCGGGGCCGACTGAAGCTTTCTTT
V: TRBV6-5
size: -
J: TRBJ1-1
D: -

CDR3: CASSEVAGRNEKLFF
DNA: TGTGCCAGCAGTGAAGTCGCAGGCCGGAATGAAAAACTGTTTTTT
V: TRBV6-1
size: few
J: TRBJ1-4
D: -

CDR3: CASSDRVAGNTIYF
DNA: TGTGCCAGTAGCGACAGGGTCGCTGGAAACACCATATATTTT
V: TRBV19
size: -
J: TRBJ1-3
D: TRBD1

CDR3: CASSLVPGDGYTF
DNA: TGCGCCAGCAGCTTGGTGCCAGGGGATGGCTACACCTTC
V: TRBV5-1
size: few
J: TRBJ1-2
D: -

CDR3: CASSFMRTGNTEAFF
DNA: TGTGCCAGCAGTTTCATGCGGACAGGGAACACTGAAGCTTTCTTT
V: TRBV28
size: -
J: TRBJ1-1
D: TRBD1

CDR3: CASSLGRTGIAGYTF
DNA: TGTGCCAGCAGCTTGGGGCGGACAGGGATCGCTGGCTACACCTTC
V: TRBV5-6
size: -
J: TRBJ1-2
D: TRBD1

CDR3: CASSTGQVAGEKLFF
DNA: TGTGCCAGCAGCACGGGACAGGTCGCGGGTGAAAAACTGTTTTTT
V: TRBV7-9
size: -
J: TRBJ1-4
D: TRBD1

CDR3: CASTPSGGTDTQYF
DNA: TGTGCCAGCACCCCCTCGGGGGGAACAGATACGCAGTATTTT
V: TRBV25-1
size: medium-sized
J: TRBJ2-3
D: TRBD2

CDR3: CASSQPGQGTGEKLFF
DNA: TGTGCCAGCAGCCAACCTGGACAGGGTACGGGTGAAAAACTGTTTTTT
V: TRBV14
size: -
J: TRBJ1-4
D: TRBD1